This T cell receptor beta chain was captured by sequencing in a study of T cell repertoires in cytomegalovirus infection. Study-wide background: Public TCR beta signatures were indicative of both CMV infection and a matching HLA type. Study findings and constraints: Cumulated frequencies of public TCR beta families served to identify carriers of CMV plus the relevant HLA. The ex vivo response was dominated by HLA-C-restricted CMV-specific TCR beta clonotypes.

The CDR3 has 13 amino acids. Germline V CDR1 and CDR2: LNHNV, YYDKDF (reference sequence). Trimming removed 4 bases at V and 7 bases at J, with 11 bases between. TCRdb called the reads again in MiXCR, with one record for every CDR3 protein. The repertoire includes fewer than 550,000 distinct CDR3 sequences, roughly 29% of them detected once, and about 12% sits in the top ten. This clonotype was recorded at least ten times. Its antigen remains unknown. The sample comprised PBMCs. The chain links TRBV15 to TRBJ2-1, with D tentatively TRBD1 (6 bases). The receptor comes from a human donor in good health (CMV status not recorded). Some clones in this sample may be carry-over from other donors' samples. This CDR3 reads CATSNREGNEQFF. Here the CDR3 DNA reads TGTGCCACCAGCAACAGGGAAGGTAATGAGCAGTTCTTC. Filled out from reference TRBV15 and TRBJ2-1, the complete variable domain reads DAMVIQNPRYQVTQFGKPVTLSCSQTLNHNVMYWYQQKSSQAPKLLFHYYDKDFNNEADTPDNFQSRRPNTSFCFLDIRSPGLGDTAMYLCATSNREGNEQFFGPGTRLTVL.